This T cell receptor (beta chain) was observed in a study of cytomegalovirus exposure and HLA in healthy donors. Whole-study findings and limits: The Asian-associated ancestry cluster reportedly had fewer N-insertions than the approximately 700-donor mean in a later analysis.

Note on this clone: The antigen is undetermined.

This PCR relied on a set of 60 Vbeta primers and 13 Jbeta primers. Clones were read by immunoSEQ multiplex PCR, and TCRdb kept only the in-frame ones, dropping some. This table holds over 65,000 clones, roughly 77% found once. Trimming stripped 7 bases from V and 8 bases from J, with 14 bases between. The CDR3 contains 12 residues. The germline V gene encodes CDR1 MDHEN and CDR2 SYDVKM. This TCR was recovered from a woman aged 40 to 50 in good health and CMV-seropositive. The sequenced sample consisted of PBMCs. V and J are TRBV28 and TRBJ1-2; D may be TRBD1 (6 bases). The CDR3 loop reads CASNRIRGGYTF. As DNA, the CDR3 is TGTGCCAGCAACCGAATCAGGGGCGGCTACACCTTC.